This T cell receptor beta chain was documented in a study of blood T cell repertoires in COVID-19. Assay: immunoSEQ multiplex PCR; the TCRdb copy retains only in-frame clones and omits some. The sample carries approximately 230,000 clones, around 90% recorded once. The material sequenced was PBMCs or T cells enriched from blood (not recorded which). This clonotype was obtained from a woman in her 30s with acute COVID-19.

As DNA, the CDR3 is TGTGCCAGCAGCTGGGGCACAGAAGGCTATGGCTACACCTTC. Protein product: CASSWGTEGYGYTF. The chain combines TRBV7-2 with TRBJ1-2; maybe TRBD1 (5 bases). CDR1 is SGHTA, CDR2 FQGNSA, per germline. CDR3 length equals 14 residues. V lost 4 bases and J 4 bases, leaving 13 bases between the germline ends.